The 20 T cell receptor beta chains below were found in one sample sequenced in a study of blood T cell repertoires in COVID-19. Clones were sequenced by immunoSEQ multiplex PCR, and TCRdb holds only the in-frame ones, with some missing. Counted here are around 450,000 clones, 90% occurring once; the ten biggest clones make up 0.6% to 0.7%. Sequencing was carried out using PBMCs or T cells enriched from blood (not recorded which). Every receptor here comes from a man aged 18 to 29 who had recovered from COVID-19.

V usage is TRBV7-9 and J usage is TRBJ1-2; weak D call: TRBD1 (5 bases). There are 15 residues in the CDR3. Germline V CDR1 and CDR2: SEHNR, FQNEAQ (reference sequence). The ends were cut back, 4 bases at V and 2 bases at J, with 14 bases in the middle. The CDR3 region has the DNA TGTGCCAGCAGCTCCAACTCACACAGGAACTATGGCTACACCTTC. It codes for CASSSNSHRNYGYTF.

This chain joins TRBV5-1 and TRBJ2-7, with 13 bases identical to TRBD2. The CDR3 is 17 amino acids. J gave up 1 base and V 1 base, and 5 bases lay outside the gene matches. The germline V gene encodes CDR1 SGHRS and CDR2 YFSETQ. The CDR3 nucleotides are TGCGCCAGCAGCTTGCGGACTAGCGGGAGTCAGTCCTACGAGCAGTACTTC. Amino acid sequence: CASSLRTSGSQSYEQYF.

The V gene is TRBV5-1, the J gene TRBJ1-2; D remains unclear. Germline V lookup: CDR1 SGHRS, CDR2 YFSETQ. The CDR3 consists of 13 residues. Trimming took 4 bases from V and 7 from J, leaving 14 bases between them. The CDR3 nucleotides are TGCGCCAGCAGCCTTGAGTCTACCGGTGGCTACACCTTC. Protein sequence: CASSLESTGGYTF.

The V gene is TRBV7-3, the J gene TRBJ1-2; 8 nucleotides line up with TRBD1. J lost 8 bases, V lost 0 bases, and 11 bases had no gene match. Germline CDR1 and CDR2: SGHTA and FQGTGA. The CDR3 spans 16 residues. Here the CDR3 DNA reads TGTGCCAGCAGCTTAACGTTCGGGACAGGTGACCGCGGCTACACCTTC. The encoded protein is CASSLTFGTGDRGYTF.

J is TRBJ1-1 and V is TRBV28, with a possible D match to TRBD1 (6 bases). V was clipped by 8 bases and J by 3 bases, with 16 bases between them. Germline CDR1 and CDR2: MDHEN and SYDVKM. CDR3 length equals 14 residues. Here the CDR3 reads CASHEGGSDTEAFF. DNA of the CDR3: TGTGCCAGCCACGAGGGGGGGTCGGACACTGAAGCTTTCTTT.

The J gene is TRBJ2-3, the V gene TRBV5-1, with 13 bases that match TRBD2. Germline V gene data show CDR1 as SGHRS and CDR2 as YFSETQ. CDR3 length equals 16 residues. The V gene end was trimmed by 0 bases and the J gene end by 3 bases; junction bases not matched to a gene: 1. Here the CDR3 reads CASSLGLAGGTDTQYF. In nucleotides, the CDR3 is TGCGCCAGCAGCTTGGGACTAGCGGGGGGTACAGATACGCAGTATTTT. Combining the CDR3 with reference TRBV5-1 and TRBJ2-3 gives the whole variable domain KAGVTQTPRYLIKTRGQQVTLSCSPISGHRSVSWYQQTPGQGLQFLFEYFSETQRNKGNFPGRFSGRQFSNSRSEMNVSTLELGDSALYLCASSLGLAGGTDTQYFGPGTRLTVL.

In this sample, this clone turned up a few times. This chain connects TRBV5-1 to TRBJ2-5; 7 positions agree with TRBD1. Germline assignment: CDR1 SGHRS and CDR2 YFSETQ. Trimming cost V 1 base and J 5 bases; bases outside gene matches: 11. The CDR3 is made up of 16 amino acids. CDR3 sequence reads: CASSLTGQVRGETQYF. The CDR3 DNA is TGCGCCAGCAGCTTGACAGGACAGGTCCGGGGCGAGACCCAGTACTTC.

The CDR3 loop is CASSQREDNEQFF. The DNA for the CDR3 is TGTGCCAGCAGCCAGCGGGAGGACAATGAGCAGTTCTTC. This chain connects TRBV9 to TRBJ2-1; 9 nucleotides agree with TRBD2. Germline V gene lookup returns CDR1 SGDLS and CDR2 YYNGEE. The CDR3 has 13 amino acids. The trim removed 4 bases at V and 5 bases at J, leaving 1 base unmatched.

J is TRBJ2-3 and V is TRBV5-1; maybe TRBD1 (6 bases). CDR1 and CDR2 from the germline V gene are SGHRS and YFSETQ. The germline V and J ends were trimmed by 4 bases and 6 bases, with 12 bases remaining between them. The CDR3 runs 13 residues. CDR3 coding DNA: TGCGCCAGCAGCAGTGACAGGTCGGATACGCAGTATTTT. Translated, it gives CASSSDRSDTQYF. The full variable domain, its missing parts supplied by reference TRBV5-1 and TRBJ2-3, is KAGVTQTPRYLIKTRGQQVTLSCSPISGHRSVSWYQQTPGQGLQFLFEYFSETQRNKGNFPGRFSGRQFSNSRSEMNVSTLELGDSALYLCASSSDRSDTQYFGPGTRLTVL.

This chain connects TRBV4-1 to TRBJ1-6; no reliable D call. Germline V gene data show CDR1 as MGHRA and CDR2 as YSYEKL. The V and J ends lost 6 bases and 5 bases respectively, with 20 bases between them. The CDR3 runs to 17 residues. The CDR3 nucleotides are TGCGCCAGCAGGCCAAGATTTTTAGCAGATAATAATTCACCCCTCCACTTT. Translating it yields CASRPRFLADNNSPLHF.

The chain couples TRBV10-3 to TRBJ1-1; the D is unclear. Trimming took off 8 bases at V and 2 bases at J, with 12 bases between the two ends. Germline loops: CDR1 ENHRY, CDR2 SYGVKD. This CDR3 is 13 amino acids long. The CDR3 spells CAIGSLENTEAFF. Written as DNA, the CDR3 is TGTGCCATCGGGAGTCTTGAAAACACTGAAGCTTTCTTT.

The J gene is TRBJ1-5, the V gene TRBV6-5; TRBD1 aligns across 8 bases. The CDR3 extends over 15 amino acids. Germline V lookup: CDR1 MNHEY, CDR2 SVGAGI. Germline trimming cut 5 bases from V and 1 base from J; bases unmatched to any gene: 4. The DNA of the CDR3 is TGTGCCAGCAGTAGCCGGACAGGGAGCAATCAGCCCCAGCATTTT. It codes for CASSSRTGSNQPQHF.

Here the CDR3 reads CASSFVFQGAPIYGYTF. The CDR3 DNA reads TGTGCCAGCAGTTTCGTATTTCAGGGGGCGCCGATCTATGGCTACACCTTC. The rearrangement joins TRBV28 to TRBJ1-2; 8 nucleotides match TRBD1. The CDR3 spans 17 residues. The germline CDR1 and CDR2 sequences are MDHEN and SYDVKM. V trimming: 3 bases; J trimming: 4 bases; junction bases outside the gene matches: 13.

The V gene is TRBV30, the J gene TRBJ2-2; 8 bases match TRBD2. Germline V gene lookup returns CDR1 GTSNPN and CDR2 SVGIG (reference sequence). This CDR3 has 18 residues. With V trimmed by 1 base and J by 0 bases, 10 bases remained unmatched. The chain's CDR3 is CAWSAPAAGGPNTGELFF. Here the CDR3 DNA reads TGTGCCTGGAGTGCCCCCGCCGCGGGAGGTCCGAACACCGGGGAGCTGTTTTTT.

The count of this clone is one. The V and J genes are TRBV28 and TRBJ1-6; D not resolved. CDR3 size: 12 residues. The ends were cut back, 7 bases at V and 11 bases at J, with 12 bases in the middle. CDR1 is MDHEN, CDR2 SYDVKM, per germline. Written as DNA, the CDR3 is TGTGCCAGCAAAGGAGGTTTGACACCCCTCCACTTT. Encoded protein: CASKGGLTPLHF.

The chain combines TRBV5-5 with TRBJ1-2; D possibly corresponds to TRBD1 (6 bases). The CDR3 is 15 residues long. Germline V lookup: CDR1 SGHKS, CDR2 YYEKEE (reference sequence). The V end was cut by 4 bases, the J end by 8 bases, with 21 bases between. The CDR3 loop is CASSPSGRTVLGYTF. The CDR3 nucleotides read TGTGCCAGCAGCCCCTCAGGCAGGACAGTATTGGGCTACACCTTC.

The CDR3 DNA is TGTGCCAGCAGCGTAGTTGGGGGAGGGAACACAGATACGCAGTATTTT. It specifies CASSVVGGGNTDTQYF. The chain is built from TRBV9 and TRBJ2-3; 7 bases align to TRBD2. Per germline, CDR1 SGDLS and CDR2 YYNGEE. The CDR3 totals 16 residues. The V segment lost 0 bases and the J segment 2 bases; nucleotides outside the gene matches: 6.

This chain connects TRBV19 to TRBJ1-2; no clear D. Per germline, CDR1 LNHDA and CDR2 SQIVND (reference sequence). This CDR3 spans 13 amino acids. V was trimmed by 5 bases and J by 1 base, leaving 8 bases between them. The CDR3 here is CASSGRGNYGYTF. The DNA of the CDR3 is TGTGCCAGTAGTGGCCGGGGTAACTATGGCTACACCTTC.

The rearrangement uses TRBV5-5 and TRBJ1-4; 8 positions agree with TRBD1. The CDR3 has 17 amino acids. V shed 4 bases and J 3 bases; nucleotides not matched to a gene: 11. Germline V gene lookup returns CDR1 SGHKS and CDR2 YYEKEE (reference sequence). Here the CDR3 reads CASSPPLQGGSNEKLFF. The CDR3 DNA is TGTGCCAGCAGCCCACCCCTACAGGGGGGATCTAATGAAAAACTGTTTTTT.

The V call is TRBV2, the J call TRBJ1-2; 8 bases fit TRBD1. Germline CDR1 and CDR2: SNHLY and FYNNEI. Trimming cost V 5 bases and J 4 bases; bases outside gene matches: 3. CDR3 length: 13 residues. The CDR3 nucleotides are TGTGCCAGCAGTCTAGGGACAGGCTATGGCTACACCTTC. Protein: CASSLGTGYGYTF.